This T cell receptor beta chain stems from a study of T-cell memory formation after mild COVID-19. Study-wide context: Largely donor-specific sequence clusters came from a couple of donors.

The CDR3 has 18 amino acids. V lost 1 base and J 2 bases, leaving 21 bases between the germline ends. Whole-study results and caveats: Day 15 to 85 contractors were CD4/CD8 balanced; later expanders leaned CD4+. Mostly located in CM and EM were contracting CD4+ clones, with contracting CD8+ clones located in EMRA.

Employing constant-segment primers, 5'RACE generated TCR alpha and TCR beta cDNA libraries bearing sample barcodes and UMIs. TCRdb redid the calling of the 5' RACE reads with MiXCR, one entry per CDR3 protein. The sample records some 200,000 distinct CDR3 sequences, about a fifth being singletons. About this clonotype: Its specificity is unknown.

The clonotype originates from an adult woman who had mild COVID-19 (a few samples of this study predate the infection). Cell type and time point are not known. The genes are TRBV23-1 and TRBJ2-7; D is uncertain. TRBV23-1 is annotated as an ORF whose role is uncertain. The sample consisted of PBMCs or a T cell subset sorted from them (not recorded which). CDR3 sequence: CASSQYLSWTLEAYEQYF. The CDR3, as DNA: TGCGCCAGCAGTCAATATCTCTCGTGGACCCTCGAGGCCTACGAGCAGTACTTC.